This entry describes one T cell receptor beta chain. The antigen is undetermined. The sample is drawn from a study of T cells in Graves' hyperthyroidism and ophthalmopathy. Amplification targeted TCR beta CDR3 regions from RNA transcripts. The primer set for the first-round RT-PCR of the TCR CDR3 was HTBI. From the multiplex PCR reads, TCRdb called clonotypes with MiXCR, one entry per CDR3 protein. The repertoire holds about 520,000 distinct CDR3 sequences, approximately 25% seen once, with about 11% in the top ten. Study conclusions and caveats: Blood also carried most thyroid clonotypes expanded above 0.001.

A NOSPECS grade of at least 4, a Clinical Activity Score of at least 3 and duration under 3 months were recorded in ophthalmopathy patients. This CDR3 comprises 14 residues. Per germline, CDR1 SGHKS and CDR2 YYEKEE (reference sequence). V was cut by 1 base and J by 7 bases, with 15 bases left in between. The chain links TRBV5-5 to TRBJ2-7; D may be TRBD1 or TRBD2 (5 bases each). The clonotype originates from a woman aged 25 to 39 with Graves' ophthalmopathy. The sample comprised blood. The CDR3 loop reads CASSLRLGVREQYF. CDR3 nucleotide sequence: TGTGCCAGCAGCTTGAGGTTGGGGGTGCGGGAGCAGTACTTC.